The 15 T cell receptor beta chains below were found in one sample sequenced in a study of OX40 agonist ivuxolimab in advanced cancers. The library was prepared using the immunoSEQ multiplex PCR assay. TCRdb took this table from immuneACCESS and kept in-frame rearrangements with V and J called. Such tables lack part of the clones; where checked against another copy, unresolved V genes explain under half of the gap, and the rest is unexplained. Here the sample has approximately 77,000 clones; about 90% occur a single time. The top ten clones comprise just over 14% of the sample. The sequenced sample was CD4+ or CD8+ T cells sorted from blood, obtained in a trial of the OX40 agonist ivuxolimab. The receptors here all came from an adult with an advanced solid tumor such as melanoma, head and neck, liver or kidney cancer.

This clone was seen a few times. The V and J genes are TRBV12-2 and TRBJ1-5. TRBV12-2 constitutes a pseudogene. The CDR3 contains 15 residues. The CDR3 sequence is CASRLSFGTLQPQHF. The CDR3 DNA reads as TGTGCAAGTCGCCTAAGCTTCGGGACTCTTCAGCCCCAGCATTTT.

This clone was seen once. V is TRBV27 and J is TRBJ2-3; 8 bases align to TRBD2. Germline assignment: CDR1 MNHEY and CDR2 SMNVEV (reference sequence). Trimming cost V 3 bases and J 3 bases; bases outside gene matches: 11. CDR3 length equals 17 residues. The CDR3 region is CASSLLSTSAGTDTQYF. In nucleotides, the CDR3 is TGTGCCAGCAGTTTGCTATCGACTAGCGCAGGGACAGATACGCAGTATTTT.

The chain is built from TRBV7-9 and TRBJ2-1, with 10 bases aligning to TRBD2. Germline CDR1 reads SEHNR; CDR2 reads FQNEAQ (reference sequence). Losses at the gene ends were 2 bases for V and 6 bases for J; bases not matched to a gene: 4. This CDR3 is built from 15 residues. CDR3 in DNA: TGTGCCAGCAGCTTACAACTAGCGGGATTCAATGAGCAGTTCTTC. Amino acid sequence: CASSLQLAGFNEQFF.

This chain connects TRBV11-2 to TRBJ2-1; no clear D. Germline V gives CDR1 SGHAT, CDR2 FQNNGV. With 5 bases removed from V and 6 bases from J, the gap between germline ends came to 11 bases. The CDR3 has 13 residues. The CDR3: CASSPPPSNEQFF. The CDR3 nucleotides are TGTGCCAGCAGCCCTCCACCATCCAATGAGCAGTTCTTC.

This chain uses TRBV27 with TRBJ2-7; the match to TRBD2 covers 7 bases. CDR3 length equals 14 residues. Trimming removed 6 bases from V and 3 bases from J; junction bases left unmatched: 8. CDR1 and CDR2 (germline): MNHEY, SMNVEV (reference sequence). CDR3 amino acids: CASSSARGNYEQYF. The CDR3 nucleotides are TGTGCCAGCAGCTCCGCGCGGGGGAACTACGAGCAGTACTTC.

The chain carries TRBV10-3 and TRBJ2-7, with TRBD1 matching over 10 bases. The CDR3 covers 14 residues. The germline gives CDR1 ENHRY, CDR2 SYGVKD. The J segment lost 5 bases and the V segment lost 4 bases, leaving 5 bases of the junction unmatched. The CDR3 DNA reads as TGTGCCATCAGTGCTGGGACAGGGGTCCACGAGCAGTACTTC. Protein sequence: CAISAGTGVHEQYF.

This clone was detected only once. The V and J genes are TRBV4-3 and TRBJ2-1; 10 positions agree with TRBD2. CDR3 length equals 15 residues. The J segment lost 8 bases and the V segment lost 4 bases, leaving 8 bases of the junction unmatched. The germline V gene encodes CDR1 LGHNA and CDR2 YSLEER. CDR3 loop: CASSLGLAERDEQFF. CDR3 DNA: TGCGCCAGCAGCCTCGGACTAGCGGAGAGGGATGAGCAGTTCTTC.

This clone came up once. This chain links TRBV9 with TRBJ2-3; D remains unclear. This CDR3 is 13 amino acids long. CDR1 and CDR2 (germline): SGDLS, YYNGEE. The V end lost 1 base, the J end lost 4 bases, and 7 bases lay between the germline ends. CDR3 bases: TGTGCCAGCAGCGTAAGTGGCGCAGATACGCAGTATTTT. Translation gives CASSVSGADTQYF. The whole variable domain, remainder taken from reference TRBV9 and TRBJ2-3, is DSGVTQTPKHLITATGQRVTLRCSPRSGDLSVYWYQQSLDQGLQFLIQYYNGEERAKGNILERFSAQQFPDLHSELNLSSLELGDSALYFCASSVSGADTQYFGPGTRLTVL.

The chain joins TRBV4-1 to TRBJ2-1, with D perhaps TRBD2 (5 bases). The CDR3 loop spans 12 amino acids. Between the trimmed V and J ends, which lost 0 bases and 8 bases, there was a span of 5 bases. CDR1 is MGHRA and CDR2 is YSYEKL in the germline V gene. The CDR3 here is CASSQDSDEQFF. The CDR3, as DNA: TGCGCCAGCAGCCAAGATAGCGATGAGCAGTTCTTC.

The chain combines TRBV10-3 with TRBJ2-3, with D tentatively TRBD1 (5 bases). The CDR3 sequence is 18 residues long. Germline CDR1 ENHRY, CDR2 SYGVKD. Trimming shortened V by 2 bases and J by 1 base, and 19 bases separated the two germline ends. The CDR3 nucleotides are TGTGCCATCAGTGAGCGTGGTGGGTCAGGGTCTCGCACAGATACGCAGTATTTT. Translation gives CAISERGGSGSRTDTQYF.

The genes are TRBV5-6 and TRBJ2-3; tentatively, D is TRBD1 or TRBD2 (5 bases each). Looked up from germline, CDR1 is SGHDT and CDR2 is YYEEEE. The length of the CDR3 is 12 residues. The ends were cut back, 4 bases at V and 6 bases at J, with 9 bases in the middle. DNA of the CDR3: TGTGCCAGCAGCGGGGACCGGGATACGCAGTATTTT. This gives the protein CASSGDRDTQYF. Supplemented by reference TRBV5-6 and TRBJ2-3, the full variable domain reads DAGVTQSPTHLIKTRGQQVTLRCSPKSGHDTVSWYQQALGQGPQFIFQYYEEEERQRGNFPDRFSGHQFPNYSSELNVNALLLGDSALYLCASSGDRDTQYFGPGTRLTVL.

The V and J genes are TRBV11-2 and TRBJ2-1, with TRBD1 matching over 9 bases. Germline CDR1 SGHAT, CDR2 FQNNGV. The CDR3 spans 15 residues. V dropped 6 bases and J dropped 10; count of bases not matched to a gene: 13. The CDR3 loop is CASRTPGTGRWEQFF. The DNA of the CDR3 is TGTGCCAGCAGAACTCCCGGGACAGGGCGCTGGGAGCAGTTCTTC. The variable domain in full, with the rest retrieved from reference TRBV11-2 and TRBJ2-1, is EAGVAQSPRYKIIEKRQSVAFWCNPISGHATLYWYQQILGQGPKLLIQFQNNGVVDDSQLPKDRFSAERLKGVDSTLKIQPAKLEDSAVYLCASRTPGTGRWEQFFGPGTRLTVL.

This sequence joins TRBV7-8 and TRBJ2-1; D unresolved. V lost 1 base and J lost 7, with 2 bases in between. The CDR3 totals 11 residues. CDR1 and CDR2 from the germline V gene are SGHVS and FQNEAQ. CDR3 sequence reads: CASSLGNEQFF. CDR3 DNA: TGTGCCAGCAGCTTAGGGAATGAGCAGTTCTTC.

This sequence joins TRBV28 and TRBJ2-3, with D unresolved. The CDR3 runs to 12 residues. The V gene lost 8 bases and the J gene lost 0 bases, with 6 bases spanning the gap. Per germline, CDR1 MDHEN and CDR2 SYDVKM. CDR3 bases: TGTGCCAGCGCGCGGAGCACAGATACGCAGTATTTT. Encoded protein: CASARSTDTQYF.

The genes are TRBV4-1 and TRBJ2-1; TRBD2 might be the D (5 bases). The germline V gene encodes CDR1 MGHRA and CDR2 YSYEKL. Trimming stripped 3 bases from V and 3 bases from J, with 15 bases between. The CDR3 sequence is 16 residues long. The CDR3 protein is CASSQFFEGVYNEQFF. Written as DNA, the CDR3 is TGCGCCAGCAGCCAGTTTTTTGAGGGCGTCTACAATGAGCAGTTCTTC.